The 8 T cell receptor beta chains below were found in one sample sequenced in a study of blood T cell repertoires in COVID-19 (TCRdb year 2020). The receptor library was made with the immunoSEQ multiplex PCR assay. The source is immuneACCESS, and TCRdb retained only in-frame sequences with V and J called. Part of the clones is not carried over; for the studies checked, unresolved V genes explain less than half of this, and the remainder is unexplained. The sample yields about 370,000 clones; about 89% were counted once. The ten largest make up around 3% of the sample. The sequenced sample was peripheral blood. The source of these receptors is a woman under 40 with COVID-19, enrolled during active disease.

The chain employs TRBV6-5 and TRBJ1-1, with D unclear. Germline V gene data show CDR1 as MNHEY and CDR2 as SVGAGI. Trimming took off 5 bases at V and 1 base at J, with 5 bases between the two ends. This CDR3 contains 12 residues. The CDR3 protein is CASSRGNTEAFF. The CDR3 region has the DNA TGTGCCAGCAGTCGAGGGAACACTGAAGCTTTCTTT.

The chain links TRBV5-1 to TRBJ2-1; 9 bases fit TRBD2. This CDR3 spans 15 amino acids. Per germline, CDR1 SGHRS and CDR2 YFSETQ. J gave up 4 bases and V 4 bases, and 6 bases lay outside the gene matches. CDR3 bases: TGCGCCAGCAGCCGCCTGACTAGCGGTTACAATGAGCAGTTCTTC. Protein: CASSRLTSGYNEQFF.

The rearrangement links TRBV18 to TRBJ2-3; TRBD1 aligns across 7 bases. Trimming cost V 6 bases and J 1 base; bases outside gene matches: 7. Germline assignment: CDR1 KGHSH and CDR2 LQKENI. The CDR3 has 15 residues. DNA for the CDR3: TGTGCCAGCTCCCAACAGGGGCCGGGCACAGATACGCAGTATTTT. Translating it yields CASSQQGPGTDTQYF.

The chain carries TRBV7-2 and TRBJ2-2, with a weak D call TRBD1 (5 bases). V was shortened by 3 bases and J by 6 bases, with 8 bases between the two germline ends. This CDR3 contains 13 residues. CDR1 is SGHTA, CDR2 FQGNSA, per germline. CDR3 sequence: CASSFLGAGELFF. The CDR3 DNA is TGTGCCAGCAGCTTTTTAGGGGCCGGGGAGCTGTTTTTT.

The rearrangement links TRBV7-2 to TRBJ1-6, with 7 bases matching TRBD1. With V trimmed by 5 bases and J by 10 bases, 8 bases remained unmatched. CDR3 size: 14 residues. The V gene's germline CDR1 is SGHTA and CDR2 FQGNSA. This CDR3 is CASSPTRTGSPLHF. CDR3 nucleotide sequence: TGTGCCAGCAGCCCAACAAGGACAGGATCACCCCTCCACTTT.

The chain carries TRBV4-3 and TRBJ2-7; 12 bases are a match to TRBD1. The J segment lost 7 bases and the V segment lost 4 bases, leaving 11 bases of the junction unmatched. The CDR3 has 16 residues. Germline CDR1 reads LGHNA; CDR2 reads YSLEER. DNA of the CDR3: TGCGCCAGCAGCCCGCAGTCCGGGACAGGGGGCCCGGAGCAGTACTTC. Protein product: CASSPQSGTGGPEQYF.

Only one count was recorded for this clone. This chain connects TRBV2 to TRBJ1-2; TRBD1 agrees at 7 bases. The CDR3 spans 12 residues. The germline V gene has CDR1 SNHLY and CDR2 FYNNEI. V shed 8 bases and J 4 bases; nucleotides not matched to a gene: 4. CDR3 in amino acids: CASPTGLYGYTF. The CDR3 region has the DNA TGTGCCAGCCCGACAGGGCTCTATGGCTACACCTTC.

V usage is TRBV28 and J usage is TRBJ2-2; D may be TRBD1 (5 bases). In germline, CDR1 is MDHEN, CDR2 SYDVKM. Trimming left V 2 bases short and J 5 bases short, with 9 bases between. The CDR3 contains 14 residues. CDR3 nucleotide sequence: TGTGCCAGCAGTTTAGCAGGGCGGACCGGGGAGCTGTTTTTT. Its translation is CASSLAGRTGELFF.